These 10 T cell receptor beta chains originate from one sample sequenced in a study of Graves' ophthalmopathy and Graves' hyperthyroidism. Amplification targeted the TCR beta CDR3 regions, with RNA transcripts as the source material. An initial RT-PCR round employing HTBI primers preceded a second-round multiplex PCR. Using its own MiXCR run on the multiplex PCR reads, TCRdb lists one record per CDR3 protein. The sample shows 40,000 to 50,000 distinct CDR3 sequences, approximately 52% of them seen only once. Source material: peripheral blood. These receptors came from an adult man with Graves' ophthalmopathy.

This clonotype has only a few counts. The gene calls are TRBV10-3 and TRBJ1-2; D perhaps matches TRBD1 (6 bases). Germline values: CDR1 ENHRY, CDR2 SYGVKD. Trimming left V 9 bases short and J 3 bases short, with 17 bases between. This CDR3 has 14 residues. CDR3 in DNA: TGTGCCATGGGCCCGACAGGTGGGGACTATGGCTACACCTTC. Protein sequence: CAMGPTGGDYGYTF.

CDR3 nucleotides: TGTGCCATCAGTGCAGACCGATTCGATCGCTCACCCCTCCACTTT. Translated: CAISADRFDRSPLHF. J is TRBJ1-6 and V is TRBV10-3, with unresolved D. The CDR3 is 15 residues long. Per the germline V gene, CDR1 is ENHRY and CDR2 is SYGVKD. V was clipped by 4 bases and J by 10 bases, with 17 bases between them.

This clonotype was seen ten or more times. The chain couples TRBV9 to TRBJ1-1, with TRBD1 matching over 8 bases. Germline V lookup: CDR1 SGDLS, CDR2 YYNGEE. Unmatched junction bases numbered 9, after V lost 0 bases and J lost 2 bases. The CDR3 is 17 residues long. This CDR3 is CASSVDPATGVNTEAFF. Here the CDR3 DNA reads TGTGCCAGCAGCGTAGACCCAGCGACAGGGGTCAACACTGAAGCTTTCTTT.

This clonotype appeared a few times. The chain combines TRBV19 with TRBJ2-1; D unclear. The CDR3 spans 12 residues. V was cut by 6 bases and J by 8 bases, with 11 bases left in between. Germline loops: CDR1 LNHDA, CDR2 SQIVND (reference sequence). Here the CDR3 reads CASSPFADEQFF. The CDR3, as DNA: TGTGCCAGTAGCCCTTTTGCGGATGAGCAGTTCTTC. Looking up the rest from reference TRBV19 and TRBJ2-1 gives the full variable domain: DGGITQSPKYLFRKEGQNVTLSCEQNLNHDAMYWYRQDPGQGLRLIYYSQIVNDFQKGDIAEGYSVSREKKESFPLTVTSAQKNPTAFYLCASSPFADEQFFGPGTRLTVL.

The chain combines TRBV7-4 with TRBJ2-3, with D tentatively TRBD1 or TRBD2 (5 bases each). Trimming took off 3 bases at V and 3 bases at J, with 10 bases between the two ends. This CDR3 has 14 amino acids. CDR1 and CDR2 (germline): SGHVT, SQSDAQ. CDR3 residues: CASSLVWGTDTQYF. The DNA of the CDR3 is TGTGCCAGCAGCTTGGTATGGGGGACAGATACGCAGTATTTT.

V is TRBV7-2 and J is TRBJ2-7; TRBD1 agrees at 10 bases. CDR3 length equals 16 residues. V was clipped by 5 bases and J by 2 bases; unmatched bases: 9. Germline loops: CDR1 SGHTA, CDR2 FQGNSA. The CDR3 loop is CASSPSLGTGAYEQYF. The CDR3 nucleotides are TGTGCCAGCAGCCCGTCCCTAGGGACAGGGGCCTACGAGCAGTACTTC.

The chain uses TRBV12-3 or TRBV12-4 and TRBJ2-5; the D gene is possibly TRBD2 (7 bases). The length of the CDR3 is 14 residues. Trimming took 0 bases from V and 5 from J, leaving 10 bases between them. CDR3 DNA: TGTGCCAGCAGTTTAGCGGGAGGGGGGGAGACCCAGTACTTC. This translates into CASSLAGGGETQYF.

The chain carries TRBV4-1 and TRBJ2-2; 9 bases are shared with TRBD2. Germline V gene sequence: CDR1 MGHRA, CDR2 YSYEKL. The CDR3 loop spans 16 amino acids. Trimming at V came to 1 base and at J to 2 bases, leaving 2 bases not matched to a gene. The CDR3 loop reads CASSQATSGNTGELFF. The CDR3 bases are TGCGCCAGCAGCCAAGCGACTAGCGGAAACACCGGGGAGCTGTTTTTT.

As regards this clonotype: One end of the junction fails to match germline, which may point to a read error. This chain joins TRBV20-1 and TRBJ2-1; no reliable D call. The CDR3 is made up of 10 amino acids. Germline loops: CDR1 DFQATT, CDR2 SNEGSKA (reference sequence). CDR3 loop: CSGSWNEQSF. Here the CDR3 DNA reads TGCAGTGGGTCTTGGAATGAGCAGTCCTTT.

The rearrangement links TRBV10-3 to TRBJ2-1; no definite D call. Germline CDR1 reads ENHRY; CDR2 reads SYGVKD. CDR3 length: 14 amino acids. Trimming pared 3 bases from V and 12 bases from J, leaving 18 bases between. The CDR3 coding sequence is TGTGCCATCAGTGAAGGGTCTGGCACAGATACGCAGTTCTTC. It encodes CAISEGSGTDTQFF.